This note documents a single T cell receptor beta chain sequence. This sample is part of a study of T cell responses to AZD1222 COVID-19 vaccine. Clones were read by immunoSEQ multiplex PCR, and TCRdb kept only the in-frame ones, dropping some. The table has some 90,000 clones, about 89% seen once. J was trimmed by 6 bases and V by 0 bases; bases with no gene match: 9. Germline CDR1 reads LGHDT; CDR2 reads YNNKEL (reference sequence). The CDR3 contains 16 residues. Investigators merged groups given second doses at roughly 4 or roughly 12 weeks. The starting material was peripheral blood, obtained 28 days after the second AZD1222 dose. This TCR was sampled from an adult who received the AZD1222 COVID-19 vaccine. The V call is TRBV3-1 (or the pseudogene TRBV3-2), the J call TRBJ2-3; 7 bases line up with TRBD2. CDR3 DNA sequence: TGTGCCAGCAGCCAAGATGCCGGGACTAAAGGGGATACGCAGTATTTT. Its translation: CASSQDAGTKGDTQYF.